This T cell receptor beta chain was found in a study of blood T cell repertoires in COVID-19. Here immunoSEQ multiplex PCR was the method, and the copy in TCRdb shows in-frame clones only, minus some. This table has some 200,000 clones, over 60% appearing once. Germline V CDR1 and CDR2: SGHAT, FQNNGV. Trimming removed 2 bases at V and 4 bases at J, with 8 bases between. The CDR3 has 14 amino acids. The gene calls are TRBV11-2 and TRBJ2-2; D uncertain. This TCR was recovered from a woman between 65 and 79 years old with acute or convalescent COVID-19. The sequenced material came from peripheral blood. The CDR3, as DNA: TGTGCCAGCAGCTTATTTCTCAGCACCGGGGAGCTGTTTTTT. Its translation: CASSLFLSTGELFF.